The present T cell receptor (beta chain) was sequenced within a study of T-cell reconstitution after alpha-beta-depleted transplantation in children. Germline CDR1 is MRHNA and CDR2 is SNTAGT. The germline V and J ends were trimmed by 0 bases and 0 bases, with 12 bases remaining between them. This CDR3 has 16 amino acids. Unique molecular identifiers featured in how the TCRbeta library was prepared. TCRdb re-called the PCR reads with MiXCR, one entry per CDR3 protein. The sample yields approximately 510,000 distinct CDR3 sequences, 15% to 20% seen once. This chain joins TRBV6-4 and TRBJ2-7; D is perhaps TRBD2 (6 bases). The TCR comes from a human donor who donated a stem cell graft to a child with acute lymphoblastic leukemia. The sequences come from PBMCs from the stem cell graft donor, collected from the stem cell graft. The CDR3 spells CASSDSTGDSSYEQYF. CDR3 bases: TGTGCCAGCAGTGACTCGACGGGAGACAGCTCCTACGAGCAGTACTTC.